The clone carrying this TCR beta chain was recorded once. This sample stems from a study of shared clonotypes between healthy human individuals. Measured with immunoSEQ multiplex PCR; TCRdb has only the in-frame clones, and not every one. The sample holds over 400,000 clones; 70% to 80% are singletons and the top ten take about 11%. This CDR3 is built from 14 residues. V gave up 3 bases and J gave up 8 bases, with 16 bases separating them. Germline loops: CDR1 LGHNA, CDR2 YNFKEQ. The receptor's source is a woman between 35 and 50 years old in good health. Some clones in this sample may be carry-over from other donors' samples. V usage is TRBV4-2 and J usage is TRBJ1-2; D possibly corresponds to TRBD1 (6 bases). The material sequenced was PBMCs. For the CDR3, the DNA is TGTGCCAGCAGCCACGTTCTGGGGGCGCGAGGCTACACCTTC. It translates to CASSHVLGARGYTF.